A single sample is the source of the 24 T cell receptor beta chains below, sequenced in a study of T-cell memory formation after mild COVID-19 (dated by TCRdb to about 2021). The library was made by 5' RACE. TCRdb records Illumina NovaSeq 6000 as the sequencer. TCRdb applied fastp at Q25 and MiXCR to the public reads, then kept only in-frame beta chains. Identical CDR3 protein sequences are pooled into one entry, listed with their most common genes and DNA. Present in this sample are just under 150,000 distinct CDR3 sequences, approximately 6% of which were seen just once. More than 2% of the sample lies in the top ten. Sequencing used PBMCs or a T cell subset sorted from them (not recorded which). The receptors shown here come from an adult woman who had mild COVID-19 (a few samples of this study predate the infection). The sample titles of this study are shuffled in the database, so cell type and time point are left out; the donor was told from shared clones.

The V and J genes are TRBV9 and TRBJ2-7, with D possibly being TRBD1 (6 bases). This CDR3 contains 14 residues. With 0 bases removed from V and 4 bases from J, the gap between germline ends came to 11 bases. Germline V gives CDR1 SGDLS, CDR2 YYNGEE. Here the CDR3 DNA reads TGTGCCAGCAGCGTAGGGGACACCTTATACGAGCAGTACTTC. Translating it yields CASSVGDTLYEQYF.

This chain links TRBV30 with TRBJ2-2, with D maybe TRBD2 (7 bases). The CDR3 is made up of 15 amino acids. V lost 0 bases and J lost 5, with 13 bases in between. Germline-derived CDR1 and CDR2 are GTSNPN and SVGIG (reference sequence). CDR3 nucleotide sequence: TGTGCCTGGAGTGTGGGGGGAGGGGGTACCGGGGAGCTGTTTTTT. Translating it yields CAWSVGGGGTGELFF.

The genes are TRBV5-1 and TRBJ2-1, with 10 bases identical to TRBD2. V trimming: 2 bases; J trimming: 1 base; junction bases outside the gene matches: 6. Germline CDR1 reads SGHRS; CDR2 reads YFSETQ. This CDR3 is built from 17 residues. Here the CDR3 reads CASSLVPGLASYNEQFF. DNA for the CDR3: TGCGCCAGCAGCTTAGTACCGGGACTAGCGTCCTACAATGAGCAGTTCTTC.

This clonotype was recorded at least ten times. The V gene is TRBV4-3, the J gene TRBJ2-7; 9 positions agree with TRBD1. The germline V gene encodes CDR1 LGHNA and CDR2 YSLEER. V lost 0 bases and J lost 3; bases outside the gene matches: 12. There are 18 residues in the CDR3. CDR3 bases: TGCGCCAGCAGCCAAGATATGGTCGGACAGGGGAGTTTCTACGAGCAGTACTTC. It specifies CASSQDMVGQGSFYEQYF.

This clonotype occurred a few times. This chain uses TRBV7-2 with TRBJ1-3, with TRBD1 identical over 10 bases. Germline V lookup: CDR1 SGHTA, CDR2 FQGNSA. This CDR3 spans 15 amino acids. V lost 4 bases, J lost 6 bases, and 6 bases stayed unmatched. The CDR3 DNA is TGTGCCAGCAGCTCATGGACAGGGGGAACAAACACCATATATTTT. It codes for CASSSWTGGTNTIYF.

This clonotype was seen a few times. The chain carries TRBV20-1 and TRBJ1-2; D remains unclear. V lost 3 bases and J 2 bases, leaving 7 bases between the germline ends. CDR3 length: 12 residues. Per the germline V gene, CDR1 is DFQATT and CDR2 is SNEGSKA (reference sequence). The CDR3 reads CSARTRNYGYTF. Here the CDR3 DNA reads TGCAGTGCTAGGACGAGGAACTATGGCTACACCTTC.

This clonotype showed up many times. The V gene is TRBV7-2, the J gene TRBJ2-1, with D tentatively TRBD1 (6 bases). The CDR3 runs to 11 residues. The V and J ends lost 5 bases and 9 bases respectively, with 8 bases between them. Germline V gene lookup returns CDR1 SGHTA and CDR2 FQGNSA. The CDR3 here is CASSLGGEQFF. CDR3 DNA: TGTGCCAGCAGCCTAGGGGGTGAGCAGTTCTTC.

The table lists this clonotype with many counts. J is TRBJ2-5 and V is TRBV24-1; TRBD1 is a possible D gene (6 bases). In germline, CDR1 is KGHDR, CDR2 SFDVKD. V was pared by 1 base and J by 2 bases, with 13 bases between. The CDR3 spans 16 residues. The CDR3 here is CATSDLGRQDQETQYF. CDR3 nucleotides: TGTGCCACCAGTGATTTAGGGAGACAGGATCAAGAGACCCAGTACTTC.

This clonotype was counted at least ten times. The chain employs TRBV21-1 and TRBJ2-1; no DNA check was done on the table's D call, TRBD1. TRBV21-1 is marked as a pseudogene. The length of the CDR3 is 15 residues. The CDR3 sequence: CASSKDRGSGNEQFF. DNA of the CDR3: TGTGCCAGCAGCAAAGACCGGGGGTCGGGGAATGAGCAGTTCTTC.

V gene TRBV24-1 combines with J gene TRBJ2-3; 13 bases map to TRBD2. The ends lost 2 bases at V and 3 bases at J; junction bases unmatched: 7. The length of the CDR3 is 18 residues. Germline V gene lookup returns CDR1 KGHDR and CDR2 SFDVKD. The CDR3 bases are TGTGCCACCAGTGATTCCCTCGGACTAGCGGGAGTAACAGATACGCAGTATTTT. This gives the protein CATSDSLGLAGVTDTQYF.

V usage is TRBV24-1 and J usage is TRBJ1-1; D is uncertain. The CDR3 length is 12 residues. V was shortened by 6 bases and J by 0 bases, with 4 bases between the two germline ends. Germline V gives CDR1 KGHDR, CDR2 SFDVKD. The CDR3 nucleotides are TGTGCCACCAGTAGGCTGAACACTGAAGCTTTCTTT. Amino acids: CATSRLNTEAFF.

A few counts support this clonotype. The V and J genes are TRBV29-1 and TRBJ1-2; the D gene is possibly TRBD1 (6 bases). The CDR3 runs 12 residues. Trimming stripped 4 bases from V and 3 bases from J, with 9 bases between. Per germline, CDR1 SQVTM and CDR2 ANQGSEA. The CDR3 DNA follows: TGCAGCGTTGCGGGGGCCCACTATGGCTACACCTTC. Translated: CSVAGAHYGYTF.

This clonotype was seen at least ten times. This rearrangement joins TRBV27 to TRBJ2-5, with 7 bases fitting TRBD1. This CDR3 is built from 13 residues. With V trimmed by 3 bases and J by 8 bases, 6 bases remained unmatched. Germline V gene sequence: CDR1 MNHEY, CDR2 SMNVEV (reference sequence). As DNA, the CDR3 is TGTGCCAGCAGTTTTTTGGACAGGAGAACCCAGTACTTC. This translates into CASSFLDRRTQYF.

This clonotype showed up just a few times. V and J are TRBV20-1 and TRBJ2-1, with D tentatively TRBD1 (5 bases). V was trimmed by 6 bases and J by 4 bases, leaving 13 bases between them. The CDR3 is 13 residues long. The germline gives CDR1 DFQATT, CDR2 SNEGSKA (reference sequence). Here the CDR3 DNA reads TGCAGTGCCCCGCCGGCAGGGTACAATGAGCAGTTCTTC. It specifies CSAPPAGYNEQFF.

This clonotype showed up many times. V gene TRBV20-1 combines with J gene TRBJ2-1; TRBD2 matches at 10 bases. Germline loops: CDR1 DFQATT, CDR2 SNEGSKA (reference sequence). The CDR3 sequence is 14 residues long. The ends lost 6 bases at V and 4 bases at J; junction bases unmatched: 6. The CDR3 DNA reads as TGCAGTGCGCCGGGACTAGCGAGATACAATGAGCAGTTCTTC. It translates to CSAPGLARYNEQFF.

This clonotype was observed a few times. The chain carries TRBV5-6 and TRBJ2-7; TRBD1 agrees at 8 bases. The length of the CDR3 is 16 residues. Germline values: CDR1 SGHDT, CDR2 YYEEEE. The junction had 11 bases not matched to a gene; V was cut back by 1 base and J by 5 bases. CDR3 DNA: TGTGCCAGCAGCTTGTACGCGGGACAGGTTTATAACGAGCAGTACTTC. Translating gives CASSLYAGQVYNEQYF.

This clonotype appeared many times. The gene calls are TRBV5-1 and TRBJ2-5; no firm D call. Per germline, CDR1 SGHRS and CDR2 YFSETQ. The germline V and J ends were trimmed by 4 bases and 1 base, with 14 bases remaining between them. The CDR3 spans 15 residues. This chain's CDR3 is CASSPLSGSQETQYF. The CDR3 region has the DNA TGCGCCAGCAGCCCCCTCTCCGGGTCCCAAGAGACCCAGTACTTC.

V usage is TRBV13 and J usage is TRBJ2-1, with 10 nucleotides matching TRBD2. The trim removed 1 base at V and 9 bases at J, leaving 6 bases unmatched. The CDR3 has 15 amino acids. The germline gives CDR1 PRHDT, CDR2 FYEKMQ (reference sequence). The CDR3 sequence is CASSLDGAGGPEQFF. Here the CDR3 DNA reads TGTGCCAGCAGCTTAGACGGAGCGGGGGGGCCTGAGCAGTTCTTC.

The sample holds many counts of this clonotype. The chain employs TRBV20-1 and TRBJ2-7; tentatively, D is TRBD1 (5 bases). The germline CDR1 and CDR2 sequences are DFQATT and SNEGSKA (reference sequence). The CDR3 runs to 13 residues. Trimming shortened V by 0 bases and J by 5 bases, and 11 bases separated the two germline ends. As DNA, the CDR3 is TGCAGTGCTAGAGATCGTATCAGGGACGAGCAGTACTTC. Protein: CSARDRIRDEQYF.

J is TRBJ2-1 and V is TRBV7-9, with TRBD2 as a possible D gene (6 bases). This CDR3 region has 12 residues. CDR1 and CDR2 (germline): SEHNR, FQNEAQ (reference sequence). Trimming pared 5 bases from V and 6 bases from J, leaving 8 bases between. The CDR3 region is CASSRDSNEQFF. The CDR3 nucleotides are TGTGCCAGCAGCCGGGACTCCAATGAGCAGTTCTTC. Filled out from reference TRBV7-9 and TRBJ2-1, the complete variable domain reads DTGVSQNPRHKITKRGQNVTFRCDPISEHNRLYWYRQTLGQGPEFLTYFQNEAQLEKSRLLSDRFSAERPKGSFSTLEIQRTEQGDSAMYLCASSRDSNEQFFGPGTRLTVL.

This clonotype was detected many times. The chain has TRBV7-8 and TRBJ2-7, with 11 positions matching TRBD1. Per germline, CDR1 SGHVS and CDR2 FQNEAQ. V was pared by 5 bases and J by 3 bases, with 6 bases of the junction left unmatched. The CDR3 covers 15 residues. The CDR3 reads CASSLTDRGHYEQYF. CDR3 sequence (DNA): TGTGCCAGCAGCCTCACGGACAGGGGGCACTACGAGCAGTACTTC.

This clonotype was seen a handful of times. V gene TRBV5-1 combines with J gene TRBJ1-3; no reliable D call. CDR3 size: 17 residues. Germline CDR1 SGHRS, CDR2 YFSETQ. V gave up 0 bases and J gave up 0 bases, with 13 bases separating them. For the CDR3, the DNA is TGCGCCAGCAGCTTGGCCCCCTTGCAGGACTCTGGAAACACCATATATTTT. Residues: CASSLAPLQDSGNTIYF.

The table lists this clonotype with a few counts. This rearrangement joins TRBV5-6 to TRBJ1-1; D not certain. CDR3 length equals 14 residues. The V and J ends lost 5 bases and 4 bases respectively, with 15 bases between them. Germline V gives CDR1 SGHDT, CDR2 YYEEEE. In DNA form, the CDR3 reads TGTGCCAGCAGGTTAACAGCGGGTACCACTGAAGCTTTCTTT. It specifies CASRLTAGTTEAFF.

This clonotype appeared many times. This chain uses TRBV4-1 with TRBJ1-3; D possibly corresponds to TRBD1 (5 bases). CDR1 is MGHRA, CDR2 YSYEKL, per germline. The V end was cut by 3 bases, the J end by 3 bases, with 24 bases between. CDR3 size: 19 residues. The CDR3: CASSQDAGSRRLGGNTIYF. CDR3 DNA: TGCGCCAGCAGCCAGGATGCAGGGAGTCGGAGGCTTGGTGGAAACACCATATATTTT.